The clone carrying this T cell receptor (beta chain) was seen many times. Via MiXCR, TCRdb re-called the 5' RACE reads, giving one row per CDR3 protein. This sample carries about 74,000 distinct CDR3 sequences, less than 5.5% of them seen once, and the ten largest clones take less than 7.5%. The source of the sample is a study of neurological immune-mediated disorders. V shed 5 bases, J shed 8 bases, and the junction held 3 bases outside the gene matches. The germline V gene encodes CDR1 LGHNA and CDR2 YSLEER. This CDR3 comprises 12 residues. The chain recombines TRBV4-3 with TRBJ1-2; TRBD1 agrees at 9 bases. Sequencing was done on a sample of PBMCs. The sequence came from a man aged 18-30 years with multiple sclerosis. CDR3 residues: CASSGQGFGYTF. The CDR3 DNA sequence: TGCGCCAGCAGCGGACAGGGGTTCGGCTACACCTTC.